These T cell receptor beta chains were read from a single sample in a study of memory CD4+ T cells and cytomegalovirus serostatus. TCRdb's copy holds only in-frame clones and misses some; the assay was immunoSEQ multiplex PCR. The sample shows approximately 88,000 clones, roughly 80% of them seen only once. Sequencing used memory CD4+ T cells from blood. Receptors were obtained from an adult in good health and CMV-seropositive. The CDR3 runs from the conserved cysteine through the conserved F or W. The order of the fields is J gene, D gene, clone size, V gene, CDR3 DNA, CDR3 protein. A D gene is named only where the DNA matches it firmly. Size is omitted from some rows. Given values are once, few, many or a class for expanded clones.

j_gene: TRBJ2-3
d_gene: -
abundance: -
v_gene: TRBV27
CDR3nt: TGTGCCAGCAGTTTCGAAGATACGCAGTATTTT
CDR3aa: CASSFEDTQYF

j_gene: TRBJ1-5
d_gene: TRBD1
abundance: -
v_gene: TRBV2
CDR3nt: TGTGCCAGCAGTGCCCGGGACAGGGCTCAGCCCCAGCATTTT
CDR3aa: CASSARDRAQPQHF

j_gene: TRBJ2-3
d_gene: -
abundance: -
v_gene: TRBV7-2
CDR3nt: TGTGCCAGCAGCGAGTTTATCGGGACAGATACGCAGTATTTT
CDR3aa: CASSEFIGTDTQYF

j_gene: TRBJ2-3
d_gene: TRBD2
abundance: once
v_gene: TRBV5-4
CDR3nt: TGTGCCAGCAGCTACGGGACTAAAACAGATACGCAGTATTTT
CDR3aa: CASSYGTKTDTQYF

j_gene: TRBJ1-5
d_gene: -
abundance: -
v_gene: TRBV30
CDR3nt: TGTGCCTGGAGTGTATGGGGGTTCAATCAGCCCCAGCATTTT
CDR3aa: CAWSVWGFNQPQHF

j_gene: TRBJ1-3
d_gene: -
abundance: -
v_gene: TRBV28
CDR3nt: TGTGCCAGCAGTTTGTTTTCTGGAAACACCATATATTTT
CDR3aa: CASSLFSGNTIYF

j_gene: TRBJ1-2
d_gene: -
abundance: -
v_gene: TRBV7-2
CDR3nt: TGTGCCAGCAGCTTGGATACTAACTATGGCTACACCTTC
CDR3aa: CASSLDTNYGYTF

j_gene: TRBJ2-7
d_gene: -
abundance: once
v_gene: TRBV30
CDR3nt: TGTGCCTGGGAGGGGGGGGGCTACGAGCAGTACTTC
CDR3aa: CAWEGGGYEQYF

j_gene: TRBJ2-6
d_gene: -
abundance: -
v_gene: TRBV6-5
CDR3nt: TGTGCCAGCAGTTACTCATGGAGCGGGGCCAACGTCCTGACTTTC
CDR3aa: CASSYSWSGANVLTF

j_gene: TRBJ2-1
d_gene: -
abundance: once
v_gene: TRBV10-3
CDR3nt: TGTGCCATCAGGGGCCCGGACAGCAACCACGAGCAGTTCTTC
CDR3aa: CAIRGPDSNHEQFF

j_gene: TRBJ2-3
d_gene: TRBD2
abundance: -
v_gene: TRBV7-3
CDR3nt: TGTGCCAGCAGCCTACTAGCGGGAGGGGCGGCAGATACGCAGTATTTT
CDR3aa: CASSLLAGGAADTQYF

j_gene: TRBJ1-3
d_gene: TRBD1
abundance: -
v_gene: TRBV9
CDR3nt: TGTGCCAGCAGCAAGTTGGGGACAGCCAACTCTGGAAACACCATATATTTT
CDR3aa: CASSKLGTANSGNTIYF

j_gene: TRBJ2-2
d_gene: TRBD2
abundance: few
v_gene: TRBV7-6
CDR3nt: TGTGCCAGCAGCTTACCCCGACTAGCGGGCACCGGGGAGCTGTTTTTT
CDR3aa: CASSLPRLAGTGELFF

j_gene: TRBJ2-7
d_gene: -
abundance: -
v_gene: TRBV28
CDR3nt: TGTGCCAGCAGCGGGGGACACTACGAGCAGTACTTC
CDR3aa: CASSGGHYEQYF

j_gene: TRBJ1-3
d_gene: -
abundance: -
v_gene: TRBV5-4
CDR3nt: TGTGCCAGCAGCTTGGAAGTCTCTGGAAACACCATATATTTT
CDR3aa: CASSLEVSGNTIYF

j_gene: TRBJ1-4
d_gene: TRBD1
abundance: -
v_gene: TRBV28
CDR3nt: TGTGCCAGCAGTCAGGGGGGGAGTCGGGAAAAACTGTTTTTT
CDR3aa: CASSQGGSREKLFF

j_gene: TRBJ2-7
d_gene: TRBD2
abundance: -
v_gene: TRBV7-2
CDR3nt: TGTGCCAGCAGCCCCTCTCTAGCGGGAGGACGCGAGCAGTACTTC
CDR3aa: CASSPSLAGGREQYF

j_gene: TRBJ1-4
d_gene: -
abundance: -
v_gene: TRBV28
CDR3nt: TGTGCCAGCAGTTTATTTGGGGGGAGTGGTGAAAAACTGTTTTTT
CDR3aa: CASSLFGGSGEKLFF

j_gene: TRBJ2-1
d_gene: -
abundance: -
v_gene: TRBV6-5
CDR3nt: TGTGCCAGCAGTCTAAATAACGGCGGTCCGGATGAGCAGTTCTTC
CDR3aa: CASSLNNGGPDEQFF

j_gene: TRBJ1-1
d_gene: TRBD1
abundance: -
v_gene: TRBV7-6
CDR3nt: TGTGCCAGCAGCCAAGAGACAGGGCTGGCCGAAGCTTTCTTT
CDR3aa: CASSQETGLAEAFF

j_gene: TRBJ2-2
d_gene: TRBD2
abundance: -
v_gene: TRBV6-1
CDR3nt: TGTGCCAGCAGTGTAGCGGGCCATACCGGGGAGCTGTTTTTT
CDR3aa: CASSVAGHTGELFF

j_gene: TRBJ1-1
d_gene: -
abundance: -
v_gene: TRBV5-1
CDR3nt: TGCGCCAGCACAGCCGGGACCCAGGGCACTGAAGCTTTCTTT
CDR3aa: CASTAGTQGTEAFF

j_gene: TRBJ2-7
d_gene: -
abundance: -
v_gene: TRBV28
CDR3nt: TGTGCCAGCGGAGACATCTACGAGCAGTACTTC
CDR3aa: CASGDIYEQYF

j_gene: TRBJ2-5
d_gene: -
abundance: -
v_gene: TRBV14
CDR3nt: TGTGCCAGCAGCCAAGGGAGGTTCAGGGGAGAGACCCAGTACTTC
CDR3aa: CASSQGRFRGETQYF

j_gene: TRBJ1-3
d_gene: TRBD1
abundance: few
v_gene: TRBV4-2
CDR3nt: TGTGCCAGCAGCCAGTTTACAGGGACAGGGTCTGGAAACACCATATATTTT
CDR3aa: CASSQFTGTGSGNTIYF

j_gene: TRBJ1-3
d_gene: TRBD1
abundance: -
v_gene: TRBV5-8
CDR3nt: TGTGCCAGCAGCTTACAGGGGGCTGGTGGAAACACCATATATTTT
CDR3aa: CASSLQGAGGNTIYF

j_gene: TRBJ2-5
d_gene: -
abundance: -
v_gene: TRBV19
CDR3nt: TGTGCCAGTAGCAAGACTGTGGGAAGGCAAGAGACCCAGTACTTC
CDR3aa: CASSKTVGRQETQYF

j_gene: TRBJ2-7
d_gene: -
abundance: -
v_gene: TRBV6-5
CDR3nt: TGTGCCAGCAGTTCCCGAATGGGGCGGTTGGGCGAGCAGTACTTC
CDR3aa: CASSSRMGRLGEQYF

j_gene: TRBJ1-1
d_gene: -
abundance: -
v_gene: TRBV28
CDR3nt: TGTGCCAGCAGTCCCGGGGGGTGGAACGGTGAAGCTTTCTTT
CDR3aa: CASSPGGWNGEAFF

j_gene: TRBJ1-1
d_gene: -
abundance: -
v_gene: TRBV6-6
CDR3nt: TGTGCCAGCAACCCCGGACGGCACACTGAAGCTTTCTTT
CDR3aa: CASNPGRHTEAFF

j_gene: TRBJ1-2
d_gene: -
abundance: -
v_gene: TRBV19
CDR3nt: TGTGCCAGTAGTATTGAGTCTAACTATGGCTACACCTTC
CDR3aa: CASSIESNYGYTF

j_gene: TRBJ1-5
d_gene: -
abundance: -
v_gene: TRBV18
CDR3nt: TGTGCCAGCTCCCCCCTCGGGGGGAGCAATCAGCCCCAGCATTTT
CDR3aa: CASSPLGGSNQPQHF

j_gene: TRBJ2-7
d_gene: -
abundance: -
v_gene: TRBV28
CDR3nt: TGTGCCAGCAGAGAGAGACAGGACTTCTACGAGCAGTACTTC
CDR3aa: CASRERQDFYEQYF

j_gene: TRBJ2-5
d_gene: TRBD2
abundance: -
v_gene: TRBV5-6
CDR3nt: TGTGCCAGCAGCTTGATCGCGTCAGCGGGGGAGACCCAGTACTTC
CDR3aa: CASSLIASAGETQYF

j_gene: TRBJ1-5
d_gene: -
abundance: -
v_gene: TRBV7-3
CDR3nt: TGTGCCAGCAGCTCGGACGGATATCAGCCCCAGCATTTT
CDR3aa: CASSSDGYQPQHF

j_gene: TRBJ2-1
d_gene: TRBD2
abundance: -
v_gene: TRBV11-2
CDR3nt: TGTGCCAGCAGCTTAGCTAGCGGGAGGTCCAATGAGCAGTTCTTC
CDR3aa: CASSLASGRSNEQFF

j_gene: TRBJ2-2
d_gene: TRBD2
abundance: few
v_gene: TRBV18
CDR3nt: TGTGCCAGCTCACTTGGACTAGTGAAAGGGACCGGGGAGCTGTTTTTT
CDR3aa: CASSLGLVKGTGELFF

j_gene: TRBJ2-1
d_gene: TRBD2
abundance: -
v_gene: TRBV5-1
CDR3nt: TGCGCCAGCAGCCCCGGGACTAGCGGGAGCTTGTGGAATGAGCAGTTCTTC
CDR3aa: CASSPGTSGSLWNEQFF

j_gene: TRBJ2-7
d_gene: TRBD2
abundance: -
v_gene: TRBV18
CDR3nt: TGTGCCAGCTCCCCCGGGACTAGGATCTACGAGCAGTACTTC
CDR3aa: CASSPGTRIYEQYF

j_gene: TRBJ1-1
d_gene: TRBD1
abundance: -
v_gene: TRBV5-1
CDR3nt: TGCGCCAGCAGCACCCGGACAGGGTGGACGAACACTGAAGCTTTCTTT
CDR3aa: CASSTRTGWTNTEAFF

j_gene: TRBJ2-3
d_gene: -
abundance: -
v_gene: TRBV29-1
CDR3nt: TGCAGCGTTGGTTGGGGTGAAGATACGCAGTATTTT
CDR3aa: CSVGWGEDTQYF

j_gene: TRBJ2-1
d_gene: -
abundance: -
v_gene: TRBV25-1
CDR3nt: TGTGCCACCCTTATATCAACAGGGGCGGGATTTGAGCAGTTCTTC
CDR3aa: CATLISTGAGFEQFF

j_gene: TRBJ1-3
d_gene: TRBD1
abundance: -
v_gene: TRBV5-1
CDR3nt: TGCGCCAGCAGCTTGGGGGGGACAGACTCTGGAAACACCATATATTTT
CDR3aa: CASSLGGTDSGNTIYF

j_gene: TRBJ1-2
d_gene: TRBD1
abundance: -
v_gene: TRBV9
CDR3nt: TGTGCCAGCAGACGGACCGGGACAGGGGTTGGCTATGGCTACACCTTC
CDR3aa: CASRRTGTGVGYGYTF

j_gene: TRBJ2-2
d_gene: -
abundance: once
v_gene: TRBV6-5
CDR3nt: TGTGCCAGCAGTTTTACTCACACCGGGGAGCTGTTTTTT
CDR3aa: CASSFTHTGELFF

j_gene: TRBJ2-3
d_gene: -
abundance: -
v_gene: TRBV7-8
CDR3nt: TGTGCCAGCAGCTTAGCTCGGGGGACAGATACGCAGTATTTT
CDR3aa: CASSLARGTDTQYF

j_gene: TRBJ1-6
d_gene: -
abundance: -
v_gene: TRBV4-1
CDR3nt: TGCGCCAGCAGCCAAGAGGGGGGGGTACACTCACCCCTCCACTTT
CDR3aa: CASSQEGGVHSPLHF

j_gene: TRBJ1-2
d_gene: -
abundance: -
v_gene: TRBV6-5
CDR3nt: TGTGCCAGCAGTTATCGGGACAACTATGGCTACACCTTC
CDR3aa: CASSYRDNYGYTF

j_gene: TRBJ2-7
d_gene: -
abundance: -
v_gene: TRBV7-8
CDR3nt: TGTGCCAGCAGCTTAGTTGTGGGGGCTGAATACGAGCAGTACTTC
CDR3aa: CASSLVVGAEYEQYF

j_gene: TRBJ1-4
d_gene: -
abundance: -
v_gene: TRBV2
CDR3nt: TGTGCCAGCAGTGGGGGTGAAGGGCGAGCCGAAAAACTGTTTTTT
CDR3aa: CASSGGEGRAEKLFF

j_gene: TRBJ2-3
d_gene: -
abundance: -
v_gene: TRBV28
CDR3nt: TGTGCCAGCAGACTAGCCCCATCCCGAGATACGCAGTATTTT
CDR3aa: CASRLAPSRDTQYF

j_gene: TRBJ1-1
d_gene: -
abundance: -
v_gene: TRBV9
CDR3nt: TGTGCCAGCAGTGGCAAACAGTTCGGGAACACTGAAGCTTTCTTT
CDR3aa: CASSGKQFGNTEAFF

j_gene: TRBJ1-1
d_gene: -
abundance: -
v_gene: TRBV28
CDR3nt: TGTGCCAGCAGTTTCCAGGGCAAGAACACTGAAGCTTTCTTT
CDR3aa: CASSFQGKNTEAFF

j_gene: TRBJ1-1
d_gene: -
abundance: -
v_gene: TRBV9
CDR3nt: TGTGCCAGCAGCGTATGGGAGAACACTGAAGCTTTCTTT
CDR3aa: CASSVWENTEAFF

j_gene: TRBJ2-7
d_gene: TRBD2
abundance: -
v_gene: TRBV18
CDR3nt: TGTGCCAGCTCCACCCGACTAGCGGGAGTTCAGGAGCAGTACTTC
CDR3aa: CASSTRLAGVQEQYF

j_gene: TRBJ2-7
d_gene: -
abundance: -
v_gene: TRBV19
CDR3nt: TGTGCCAGTAGTGACCCGGGACGGGGCTCCTACGAGCAGTACTTC
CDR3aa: CASSDPGRGSYEQYF

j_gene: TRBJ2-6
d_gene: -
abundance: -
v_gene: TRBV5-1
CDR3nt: TGCGCCAGCAGCTTGGACAGGAGTGCTGGGGCCAACGTCCTGACTTTC
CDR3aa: CASSLDRSAGANVLTF

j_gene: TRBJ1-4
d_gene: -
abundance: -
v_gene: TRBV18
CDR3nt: TGTGCCAGCTCACCATTCGCGGGACACAATAATGAAAAACTGTTTTTT
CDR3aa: CASSPFAGHNNEKLFF

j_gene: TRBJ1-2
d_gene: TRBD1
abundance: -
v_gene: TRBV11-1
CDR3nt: TGTGCCAGCAGCTCCGGCGGGACAGTTGGCTCGGGCTACACCTTC
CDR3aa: CASSSGGTVGSGYTF